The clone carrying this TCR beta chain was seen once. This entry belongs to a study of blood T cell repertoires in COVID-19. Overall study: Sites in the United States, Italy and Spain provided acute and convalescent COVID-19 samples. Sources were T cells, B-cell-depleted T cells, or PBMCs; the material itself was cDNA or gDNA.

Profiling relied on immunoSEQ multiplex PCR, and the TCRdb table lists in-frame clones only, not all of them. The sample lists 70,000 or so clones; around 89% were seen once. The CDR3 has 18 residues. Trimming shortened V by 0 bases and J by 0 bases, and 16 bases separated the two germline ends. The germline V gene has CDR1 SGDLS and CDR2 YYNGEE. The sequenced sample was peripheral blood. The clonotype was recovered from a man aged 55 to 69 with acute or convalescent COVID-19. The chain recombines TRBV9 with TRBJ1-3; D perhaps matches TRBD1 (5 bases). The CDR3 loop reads CASSVDVGAGFSGNTIYF. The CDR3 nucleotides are TGTGCCAGCAGCGTAGATGTTGGGGCCGGATTCTCTGGAAACACCATATATTTT.